The present entry profiles one TCR beta chain with its context. This specimen comes from a study of shared clonotypes between healthy human individuals. Sequencing used immunoSEQ multiplex PCR; TCRdb keeps in-frame clones, though not all of them. The repertoire holds 800,000 to 1,200,000 clones, around three quarters seen once, with more than 0.45% in the top ten. The germline V and J ends were trimmed by 6 bases and 1 base, with 13 bases remaining between them. CDR1 and CDR2 from the germline V gene are MRHNA and SNTAGT. CDR3 length: 15 amino acids. This clonotype was sampled from a man aged 18 to 29 in good health. Some clones in this sample may be carry-over from other donors' samples. The chain is built from TRBV6-4 and TRBJ2-4; possibly TRBD1 for D (6 bases). The sample was memory CD4+ T cells from PBMCs. The subset denotes: CD45RA-negative fraction. The CDR3 DNA sequence: TGTGCCAGCAGGGGGACACCCGAGGCCAAAAACATTCAGTACTTC. Translation gives CASRGTPEAKNIQYF.